This T cell receptor (beta chain) was profiled in a study of T-cell memory formation after mild COVID-19. Regarding the study as a whole: A subset of responding clones appeared in pre-infection memory, suggesting cross-reactive memory joined. Specificity for SARS-CoV-2 was not confirmed among the second-wave clones peaking on day 37. Researchers report contracting CD4+ clones mostly in CM and EM, with CD8+ clones in EMRA.

This clonotype came up a few times. Its antigen is unidentified. At one boundary the junction diverges from the germline segment, which might be a read error. The CDR3 covers 12 residues. Germline V gives CDR1 SGHRS, CDR2 YFSETQ. After 5'RACE with constant-segment primers, TCR alpha and TCR beta cDNA libraries carrying sample barcodes and UMIs were obtained. TCRdb re-analysed the 5' RACE reads in MiXCR, keeping a single row per CDR3 protein. The repertoire holds 400,000 to 500,000 distinct CDR3 sequences, more than 20% seen once, with roughly 8.7% in the top ten. This chain joins TRBV5-1 and TRBJ1-2; 7 bases are shared with TRBD1. The sequencing sample was made of PBMCs or a T cell subset sorted from them (not recorded which). The receptor was derived from an adult woman who had mild COVID-19 (a few samples of this study predate the infection). Cell type and time point are not known. In nucleotides, the CDR3 is TGCGCCAGCAGCGGGGGAGAAGGGACAGCCCACTTC. Its protein is CASSGGEGTAHF.